The 23 T cell receptor beta chains reported below all come from one sample, sequenced in a study of T cell repertoires in cytomegalovirus infection. These receptors lack a known antigen. TCRdb recomputed calls from the reads with MiXCR, one row per CDR3 protein. The sample yields about 110,000 distinct CDR3 sequences, roughly 41% seen once. The sample here was CD8+ T cells from cultured PBMCs, taken from culture after CMV antigen stimulation. The receptors here all came from a human donor in good health (CMV status not recorded). Some clones in this sample may be carry-over from other donors' samples.

This clonotype was recorded many times. The rearrangement links TRBV11-2 to TRBJ2-7; D remains unclear. Trimming removed 2 bases from V and 0 bases from J, with 5 bases in between. This CDR3 comprises 13 residues. Germline lookup yields CDR1 SGHAT and CDR2 FQNNGV. DNA of the CDR3: TGTGCCAGCAGCTTATATGTCTCCTACGAGCAGTACTTC. It yields the protein CASSLYVSYEQYF. The full variable domain, its missing parts supplied by reference TRBV11-2 and TRBJ2-7, is EAGVAQSPRYKIIEKRQSVAFWCNPISGHATLYWYQQILGQGPKLLIQFQNNGVVDDSQLPKDRFSAERLKGVDSTLKIQPAKLEDSAVYLCASSLYVSYEQYFGPGTRLTVT.

This chain uses TRBV12-3 or TRBV12-4 with TRBJ1-1; D is unresolved. V lost 3 bases and J 1 base, leaving 9 bases between the germline ends. This CDR3 region has 14 residues. The CDR3 sequence: CASSFLGKNTEAFF. CDR3 coding DNA: TGTGCCAGCAGTTTCTTAGGCAAGAACACTGAAGCTTTCTTT.

The gene calls are TRBV7-6 and TRBJ2-2; a weak D match, TRBD1 (6 bases). The CDR3 spans 15 residues. The germline CDR1 and CDR2 sequences are SGHVS and FNYEAQ. With 5 bases removed from V and 4 bases from J, the gap between germline ends came to 14 bases. The DNA of the CDR3 is TGTGCCAGCAGCCACGGACAGATTTCCACCGGGGAGCTGTTTTTT. This encodes CASSHGQISTGELFF.

This clonotype has ten or more counts. This chain links TRBV7-8 with TRBJ1-5; D is unclear. V lost 4 bases, J lost 2 bases, and 9 bases lay in between. There are 14 residues in the CDR3. CDR1 is SGHVS and CDR2 is FQNEAQ in the germline V gene. The CDR3 DNA sequence: TGTGCCAGCAGCTCCGTCCGGGGCAATCAGCCCCAGCATTTT. Amino acid sequence: CASSSVRGNQPQHF.

Only a few counts were recorded for this clonotype. This chain links TRBV6-5 with TRBJ2-2; TRBD2 agrees at 12 bases. Germline CDR1 and CDR2: MNHEY and SVGAGI. V shed 5 bases and J 4 bases; nucleotides not matched to a gene: 5. The CDR3 is made up of 16 amino acids. CDR3 sequence (DNA): TGTGCCAGCAGTCAGGGACTAGCGGGCACCACCGGGGAGCTGTTTTTT. Protein product: CASSQGLAGTTGELFF.

Many counts were recorded for this clonotype. This chain links TRBV6-1 with TRBJ2-6; possible D gene TRBD1, 6 bases. Germline values: CDR1 MNHNS, CDR2 SASEGT. Between the trimmed V and J ends, which lost 5 bases and 0 bases, there was a span of 14 bases. The CDR3 is made up of 17 amino acids. The CDR3 DNA reads as TGTGCCAGCAGTTGGGAGACGGACAGCTCTGGGGCCAACGTCCTGACTTTC. Its protein product is CASSWETDSSGANVLTF.

The chain employs TRBV6-2 or TRBV6-3 and TRBJ2-7; D is perhaps TRBD1 (5 bases). This CDR3 spans 16 amino acids. Germline V gives CDR1 MNHEY, CDR2 SVGEGT. With 2 bases removed from V and 3 bases from J, the gap between germline ends came to 17 bases. This CDR3 is CASSYSMGNRIYEQYF. Here the CDR3 DNA reads TGTGCCAGCAGTTACAGTATGGGTAACAGGATCTACGAGCAGTACTTC.

This clonotype was counted a few times. This chain links TRBV4-1 with TRBJ1-1, with a tentative D call TRBD1 (5 bases). CDR3 length equals 14 residues. V was cut by 5 bases and J by 1 base, with 11 bases left in between. The germline CDR1 and CDR2 sequences are MGHRA and YSYEKL. The CDR3 bases are TGCGCCAGCAGCGGACGAACAGGGAACACTGAAGCTTTCTTT. Translation gives CASSGRTGNTEAFF.

This clonotype was observed at least ten times. The J gene is TRBJ2-3, the V gene TRBV6-2 or TRBV6-3; D not resolved. The germline V gene encodes CDR1 MNHEY and CDR2 SVGEGT. Trimming left V 5 bases short and J 2 bases short, with 8 bases between. This CDR3 contains 13 residues. CDR3 DNA: TGTGCCAGCAGTCTGACGCCCACAGATACGCAGTATTTT. It translates to CASSLTPTDTQYF.

This clonotype was observed a handful of times. CDR3 loop: CAWSKGQGAQVGIYNEQFF. CDR3 sequence (DNA): TGTGCCTGGAGTAAGGGACAGGGGGCGCAGGTCGGGATCTACAATGAGCAGTTCTTC. The chain couples TRBV30 to TRBJ2-1; the match to TRBD1 covers 12 bases. Germline CDR1 is GTSNPN and CDR2 is SVGIG (reference sequence). The CDR3 is made up of 19 amino acids. J lost 3 bases, V lost 2 bases, and 14 bases had no gene match.

This chain connects TRBV28 to TRBJ2-3; D not resolved. The CDR3 loop spans 13 amino acids. V dropped 7 bases and J dropped 1 base, with 9 bases sitting between them. Germline CDR1 reads MDHEN; CDR2 reads SYDVKM. CDR3 DNA: TGTGCCAGCATGGGGTTGGGCACAGATACGCAGTATTTT. It yields the protein CASMGLGTDTQYF.

The chain links TRBV7-2 to TRBJ2-7; a weak D match, TRBD2 (5 bases). CDR3 length: 12 residues. Germline assignment: CDR1 SGHTA and CDR2 FQGNSA. V lost 3 bases and J lost 6, with 9 bases in between. The CDR3 protein is CASSLGSAEQYF. Written as DNA, the CDR3 is TGTGCCAGCAGCTTGGGGAGTGCCGAGCAGTACTTC.

The J gene is TRBJ1-1, the V gene TRBV29-1; D is uncertain. Germline loops: CDR1 SQVTM, CDR2 ANQGSEA. Trimming pared 0 bases from V and 8 bases from J, leaving 13 bases between. The CDR3 is 13 residues long. CDR3 coding DNA: TGCAGCGTTGAAGATAACAGCCGGCTAGAAGCTTTCTTT. This translates into CSVEDNSRLEAFF.

The chain combines TRBV18 with TRBJ2-2, with unresolved D. Germline CDR1 reads KGHSH; CDR2 reads LQKENI. This CDR3 has 13 residues. The V and J ends lost 6 bases and 4 bases respectively, with 9 bases between them. The CDR3 region is CASSPTVTGELFF. As DNA, the CDR3 is TGTGCCAGCTCTCCGACGGTCACCGGGGAGCTGTTTTTT.

The chain uses TRBV28 and TRBJ2-3, with 9 bases aligning to TRBD2. The CDR3 loop spans 15 amino acids. Trimming removed 5 bases from V and 5 bases from J; junction bases left unmatched: 8. The germline CDR1 and CDR2 sequences are MDHEN and SYDVKM. The CDR3, as DNA: TGTGCCAGCAGTACGTTGGATAGCGGGGGAGATACGCAGTATTTT. Protein sequence: CASSTLDSGGDTQYF.

V is TRBV7-6 and J is TRBJ2-5, with a tentative D call TRBD1 (6 bases). The CDR3 spans 15 residues. V gave up 4 bases and J gave up 5 bases, with 17 bases separating them. Germline V lookup: CDR1 SGHVS, CDR2 FNYEAQ. The CDR3 is CASSSKTGAEETQYF. The CDR3 bases are TGTGCCAGCAGCTCGAAGACAGGTGCTGAGGAGACCCAGTACTTC.

The table lists this clonotype with many counts. The CDR3 nucleotides read TGTGCCAGCAGTCCCGGGACGGAGAGGGGCTACACCTTC. Translated, it gives CASSPGTERGYTF. The gene calls are TRBV12-3 or TRBV12-4 and TRBJ1-2; maybe TRBD1 (5 bases). CDR3 size: 13 residues. Trimming removed 5 bases from V and 8 bases from J, with 15 bases in between.

This clonotype occurred a few times. This chain joins TRBV7-2 and TRBJ2-5, with 10 bases identical to TRBD1. Trimming at V came to 5 bases and at J to 5 bases, leaving 11 bases not matched to a gene. Germline V CDR1 and CDR2: SGHTA, FQGNSA. The CDR3 length is 16 residues. The CDR3 is CASSPETGGEGETQYF. CDR3 bases: TGTGCCAGCAGCCCAGAGACAGGGGGCGAAGGGGAGACCCAGTACTTC.

This clonotype turned up a few times. The rearrangement joins TRBV27 to TRBJ1-1, with D tentatively TRBD1 (6 bases). CDR1 is MNHEY, CDR2 SMNVEV, per germline (reference sequence). The V and J ends lost 5 bases and 5 bases respectively, with 12 bases between them. CDR3 length: 13 amino acids. The CDR3 coding sequence is TGTGCCAGCAGTATCGTACAGGGAACTGAAGCTTTCTTT. Translation gives CASSIVQGTEAFF.

This clonotype was observed at least ten times. V is TRBV7-8 and J is TRBJ2-7; 13 bases map to TRBD2. The germline CDR1 and CDR2 sequences are SGHVS and FQNEAQ. The CDR3 contains 15 residues. With 4 bases clipped from V and 5 bases from J, the junction kept 5 bases outside the gene matches. DNA of the CDR3: TGTGCCAGCAGCTCCGGGACTAGCGGGGTAGACGAGCAGTACTTC. Protein sequence: CASSSGTSGVDEQYF.

The chain uses TRBV7-8 and TRBJ1-4; a possible D gene is TRBD1 (6 bases). The CDR3 length is 16 residues. Germline V gene data show CDR1 as SGHVS and CDR2 as FQNEAQ. V was pared by 2 bases and J by 4 bases, with 14 bases between. The CDR3 DNA sequence: TGTGCCAGCAGCTTAACCACAGGGAGCTATAATGAAAAACTGTTTTTT. This gives the protein CASSLTTGSYNEKLFF.

In DNA, the CDR3 is TGTGCCAGTAGCCACAGGGTCTTTGATACTGAAGCTTTCTTT. It translates to CASSHRVFDTEAFF. The chain carries TRBV19 and TRBJ1-1; tentative D call: TRBD1 (6 bases). Germline V gives CDR1 LNHDA, CDR2 SQIVND (reference sequence). This CDR3 has 14 residues. V shed 6 bases and J shed 5 bases, with 16 bases lying between them.

V gene TRBV20-1 combines with J gene TRBJ2-1; 9 bases map to TRBD2. V was clipped by 1 base and J by 3 bases; unmatched bases: 10. Per the germline V gene, CDR1 is DFQATT and CDR2 is SNEGSKA (reference sequence). The CDR3 length is 17 residues. In DNA form, the CDR3 reads TGCAGTGCTAGAGGCACGGGCGGGGGGGGCCTCTACAATGAGCAGTTCTTC. Translating it yields CSARGTGGGGLYNEQFF.